Described below is a single T cell receptor beta chain sequence and its context. V was pared by 3 bases and J by 4 bases, with 12 bases between. The CDR3 totals 14 residues. Per germline, CDR1 LNHDA and CDR2 SQIVND (reference sequence). Sequencing was performed with immunoSEQ multiplex PCR; in TCRdb, only in-frame clones are kept and a portion is missing. The sample has 250,000 to 350,000 clones, 85% seen once. This entry comes from a study of blood T cell repertoires in COVID-19. Across the whole study: The analysed material was cDNA or gDNA that came from T cells, B-cell-depleted T cells, or PBMCs.

The TCR was taken from a woman aged 50 to 65 who had recovered from COVID-19. Material for sequencing was PBMCs or T cells enriched from blood (not recorded which). J is TRBJ1-2 and V is TRBV19; D call uncertain. Here the CDR3 DNA reads TGTGCCAGTAGTATCGCCGCGCCTCCCTATGGCTACACCTTC. Protein product: CASSIAAPPYGYTF.